This T cell receptor beta chain was sequenced for a study of blood T cells in healthy people across ages. Study-level background: Every two T cells gave about one barcoded beta molecule via template switching.

Regarding the study as a whole: Age advanced and TCR beta diversity per million T cells fell, roughly linearly.

With 4 bases clipped from V and 5 bases from J, the junction kept 12 bases outside the gene matches. The length of the CDR3 is 17 residues. Germline loops: CDR1 KGHDR, CDR2 SFDVKD. Together with a sample-barcoded 5' primer, a J-beta primer mix was included in a second PCR lasting roughly 6 to 12 cycles. TCRdb re-called the 5' RACE reads with MiXCR, one entry per CDR3 protein. The top ten clones hold under 30% of a sample with approximately 1,700,000 distinct CDR3 sequences, about two fifths of them seen once. Every participating donor contributed roughly 11 milliliters of peripheral blood through a draw. To note about this clonotype: The target antigen is unknown.

The sample consisted of blood. The clonotype was recovered from a human donor in good health. The V gene is TRBV24-1, the J gene TRBJ2-5; 10 bases are a match to TRBD2. The chain's CDR3 is CATSESGSGGAWETQYF. The CDR3 bases are TGTGCCACCAGTGAATCGGGCAGCGGGGGGGCTTGGGAGACCCAGTACTTC.